This TCR beta chain was captured by sequencing in a study of human T cells and chemical hapten exposure. This clonotype has just a few counts. Time point defined: patch test 1, 2 weeks after DPC sensitization. Treatment defined: therapeutic diphenylcyclopropenone sensitization with weekly scalp DPC. CDR1 is SGHAT, CDR2 FQNNGV, per germline. CDR3 length: 15 amino acids. V shed 6 bases and J shed 1 base, with 15 bases lying between them. Individual cDNA molecules had unique molecular identifiers attached to them by the library. TCRdb processed the RACE reads anew with MiXCR; each CDR3 protein has one entry. The sample yields 300,000 to 450,000 distinct CDR3 sequences, 4% to 5.5% seen once.

The chain recombines TRBV11-2 with TRBJ1-1, with D perhaps TRBD1 (5 bases). This sample comprised whole blood, obtained in connection with sensitization to the hapten diphenylcyclopropenone (DPC). The clonotype was recovered from a woman in her fifties or sixties with alopecia areata. Some clones in this sample may be carry-over from other donors' samples. The CDR3 nucleotides read TGTGCCAGCAGGAAGCCCGGACACCCGAACACTGAAGCTTTCTTT. Encoded protein: CASRKPGHPNTEAFF. The full variable domain, in which reference TRBV11-2 and TRBJ1-1 provide the parts outside the CDR3, is EAGVAQSPRYKIIEKRQSVAFWCNPISGHATLYWYQQILGQGPKLLIQFQNNGVVDDSQLPKDRFSAERLKGVDSTLKIQPAKLEDSAVYLCASRKPGHPNTEAFFGQGTRLTVV.